A single sample is the source of the 22 T cell receptor beta chains below, sequenced in a study of Ad26.COV2.S vaccination and SARS-CoV-2 variants. Some clones are missing from TCRdb's copy, which holds only in-frame ones; the method was immunoSEQ multiplex PCR. The sample shows fewer than 400,000 clones, about nine tenths of them seen only once. Treatment here: some 20 received Ad26.COV2.S at low or high dose, single or two shots; 5 received placebo; per-sample allocation not given. Vaccine and placebo recipients were sampled on day 63 after the first injection. This sample comprised peripheral blood, obtained in a trial of Ad26.COV2.S vaccine versus placebo. Receptor source: a person between 18 and 59 years old who received the Ad26.COV2.S COVID-19 vaccine or a placebo.

This rearrangement joins TRBV7-2 to TRBJ1-4; no clear D gene. CDR3 length: 13 amino acids. V lost 1 base and J 8 bases, leaving 8 bases between the germline ends. The germline gives CDR1 SGHTA, CDR2 FQGNSA. The DNA for the CDR3 is TGTGCCAGCAGCTTAGTCGAGGGAGAAAAACTGTTTTTT. The encoded protein is CASSLVEGEKLFF.

This clone has just one count. The chain has TRBV6-4 and TRBJ2-3; 10 bases fit TRBD1. The CDR3 is 14 amino acids. After removal of 6 bases from V and 4 bases from J, the junction contained 4 bases not matched to a gene. CDR1 and CDR2 from the germline V gene are MRHNA and SNTAGT. The CDR3 region has the DNA TGTGCCAGCAGCGGACAGGGGGGATCAGATACGCAGTATTTT. Residues: CASSGQGGSDTQYF.

The V call is TRBV5-1, the J call TRBJ2-7; 12 bases are shared with TRBD1. This CDR3 spans 14 amino acids. The germline V gene encodes CDR1 SGHRS and CDR2 YFSETQ. V lost 4 bases and J lost 5; bases outside the gene matches: 4. The CDR3 sequence is CASSTGTGGNEQYV. CDR3 DNA sequence: TGCGCCAGCAGCACAGGGACAGGGGGCAACGAGCAGTACGTC.

The CDR3 DNA reads as TGTGCCAGCAGCCCTCTCGTCGGGAGGACCAGGGGTCCTGAAGCTTTCTTT. It yields the protein CASSPLVGRTRGPEAFF. The V and J genes are TRBV6-2 or TRBV6-3 and TRBJ1-1; D possibly corresponds to TRBD1 (6 bases). This CDR3 has 17 residues. V lost 6 bases to trimming and J lost 6 bases, with 26 bases between them. The germline V gene has CDR1 MNHEY and CDR2 SVGEGT.

The J gene is TRBJ2-7, the V gene TRBV15; 7 bases fit TRBD1. V lost 0 bases, J lost 0 bases, and 8 bases stayed unmatched. The V gene's germline CDR1 is LNHNV and CDR2 YYDKDF (reference sequence). The CDR3 is made up of 17 amino acids. In DNA form, the CDR3 reads TGTGCCACCAGCAGAGATCTTGAAGGGGGCAGCTCCTACGAGCAGTACGTC. The encoded protein is CATSRDLEGGSSYEQYV.

DNA of the CDR3: TGTGCCAGCAGCTTAGGGACAGGGTATAGAGACCAGCCCCAGCATTTT. Amino acid sequence: CASSLGTGYRDQPQHF. The chain carries TRBV11-2 and TRBJ1-5; 8 bases map to TRBD1. The germline V gene has CDR1 SGHAT and CDR2 FQNNGV. CDR3 size: 16 residues. Losses at the gene ends were 1 base for V and 7 bases for J; bases not matched to a gene: 9.

The chain recombines TRBV18 with TRBJ1-1; weak D call: TRBD1 (6 bases). The CDR3 is 14 amino acids. V was trimmed by 4 bases and J by 4 bases, leaving 13 bases between them. Germline V CDR1 and CDR2: KGHSH, LQKENI. The DNA for the CDR3 is TGTGCCAGCTCACTTGTTAGGGGGGCCACTGAAGCTTTCTTT. It yields the protein CASSLVRGATEAFF.

As regards this clone: The sample carries other DNA sequences with the same CDR3. This chain connects TRBV12-3 or TRBV12-4 to TRBJ1-2; 8 nucleotides agree with TRBD1. This CDR3 is built from 12 residues. Germline trimming cut 8 bases from V and 4 bases from J; bases unmatched to any gene: 3. CDR3 sequence reads: CASGTGSYGYTF. CDR3 bases: TGTGCCAGCGGGACAGGAAGCTATGGCTACACCTTC.

The chain recombines TRBV19 with TRBJ1-1; no firm D call. V lost 9 bases and J 1 base, leaving 15 bases between the germline ends. The CDR3 extends over 14 amino acids. Looked up from germline, CDR1 is LNHDA and CDR2 is SQIVND (reference sequence). The CDR3 bases are TGTGCCAGCCTTAAGTACGGGGAGAACACTGAAGCTTTCTTT. Its protein is CASLKYGENTEAFF.

This chain uses TRBV11-3 with TRBJ2-5, with D possibly TRBD1 on 6 matching bases. This CDR3 is built from 15 residues. Germline CDR1 reads SGHNT; CDR2 reads YENEEA. Deletions cut 4 bases from V and 2 bases from J, with 14 bases between. DNA of the CDR3: TGTGCCAGCAGCTCCACTGGGGGCCTACAAGAGACCCAGTACTTC. Its protein product is CASSSTGGLQETQYF.

The rearrangement uses TRBV19 and TRBJ2-2, with 9 bases aligning to TRBD1. Trimming cost V 7 bases and J 2 bases; bases outside gene matches: 5. CDR1 is LNHDA and CDR2 is SQIVND in the germline V gene (reference sequence). This CDR3 has 15 residues. The CDR3 nucleotides are TGTGCCAGTACTCGGACAGGGGCCAACACCGGGGAGCTGTTTTTT. Amino acids: CASTRTGANTGELFF. Full variable domain (missing parts from reference TRBV19 and TRBJ2-2): DGGITQSPKYLFRKEGQNVTLSCEQNLNHDAMYWYRQDPGQGLRLIYYSQIVNDFQKGDIAEGYSVSREKKESFPLTVTSAQKNPTAFYLCASTRTGANTGELFFGEGSRLTVL.

The gene calls are TRBV14 and TRBJ1-5; perhaps TRBD1 as D (5 bases). Germline CDR1 and CDR2: SGHDN and FVKESK. Between the trimmed V and J ends, which lost 0 bases and 11 bases, there was a span of 8 bases. The CDR3 totals 12 residues. CDR3 in DNA: TGTGCCAGCAGCCAAGATGGGACCGCCCAGCATTTT. It translates to CASSQDGTAQHF.

V gene TRBV6-5 combines with J gene TRBJ1-1, with a tentative D call TRBD1 (5 bases). The CDR3 runs 12 residues. Per the germline V gene, CDR1 is MNHEY and CDR2 is SVGAGI. Trimming cost V 7 bases and J 1 base, with 7 bases left between them. CDR3 in DNA: TGTGCCAGCATTCAGGGGAACACTGAAGCTTTCTTT. This codes for CASIQGNTEAFF.

The V and J genes are TRBV7-9 and TRBJ1-1; D is possibly TRBD1 (6 bases). The germline V gene encodes CDR1 SEHNR and CDR2 FQNEAQ (reference sequence). This CDR3 has 16 amino acids. Trimming took off 0 bases at V and 0 bases at J, with 11 bases between the two ends. CDR3 bases: TGTGCCAGCAGCTTAGCGTTGCGGGGGCTGAACACTGAAGCTTTCTTT. Amino acid sequence: CASSLALRGLNTEAFF.

J is TRBJ2-3 and V is TRBV14; TRBD2 matches 11 bases. Germline values: CDR1 SGHDN, CDR2 FVKESK. This CDR3 comprises 21 residues. J lost 2 bases, V lost 4 bases, and 20 bases had no gene match. The CDR3 spells CASSPQMGLAGGQYSTDTQYF. In nucleotides, the CDR3 is TGTGCCAGCAGCCCTCAGATGGGCCTAGCGGGGGGACAATACTCCACAGATACGCAGTATTTT.

The J gene is TRBJ1-2, the V gene TRBV7-2; 8 nucleotides line up with TRBD1. The V segment lost 5 bases and the J segment 1 base; nucleotides outside the gene matches: 6. CDR1 is SGHTA and CDR2 is FQGNSA in the germline V gene. The CDR3 spans 15 residues. The CDR3 here is CASSPQGADNYGYTF. The CDR3 DNA reads as TGTGCCAGCAGCCCTCAGGGGGCAGATAACTATGGCTACACCTTC.

The chain combines TRBV2 with TRBJ2-1, with unresolved D. The germline V gene encodes CDR1 SNHLY and CDR2 FYNNEI. V lost 3 bases, J lost 3 bases, and 9 bases lay in between. This CDR3 is 14 amino acids long. In nucleotides, the CDR3 is TGTGCCAGCAGTGACGACCCCGGCTACAATGAGCAGTTCTTC. The encoded protein is CASSDDPGYNEQFF.

The chain has TRBV7-9 and TRBJ2-3, with D perhaps TRBD2 (6 bases). CDR1 is SEHNR, CDR2 FQNEAQ, per germline (reference sequence). This CDR3 comprises 12 residues. Trimming removed 11 bases from V and 5 bases from J, with 14 bases in between. CDR3 sequence: CASEGLRDTQYF. DNA for the CDR3: TGTGCCTCGGAGGGCCTACGAGATACGCAGTATTTT.

This sequence joins TRBV6-6 and TRBJ1-1; TRBD1 is a possible D gene (5 bases). V was clipped by 5 bases and J by 4 bases, with 20 bases between them. The CDR3 loop spans 16 amino acids. Germline V CDR1 and CDR2: MNHNY, SVGAGI (reference sequence). CDR3 nucleotide sequence: TGTGCCAGCAGTCCGGGGCGCTCTACGGGGACCACTGAAGCTTTCTTT. The encoded protein is CASSPGRSTGTTEAFF.

This clone was seen once. The V gene is TRBV13, the J gene TRBJ2-5; 7 bases match TRBD1. V lost 0 bases to trimming and J lost 2 bases; unmatched junction nucleotides: 3. There are 15 residues in the CDR3. Germline V gives CDR1 PRHDT, CDR2 FYEKMQ (reference sequence). CDR3 sequence reads: CASSLGGRGQETQYF. The DNA for the CDR3 is TGTGCCAGCAGCTTAGGCGGCAGGGGGCAAGAGACCCAGTACTTC.

As regards this clone: A clone one base away is much larger, so this may be a read error. V usage is TRBV5-8 and J usage is TRBJ1-1; D not resolved. Germline V lookup: CDR1 SGHTS, CDR2 YDEGEE. This CDR3 has 12 amino acids. With 2 bases removed from V and 4 bases from J, the gap between germline ends came to 6 bases. This chain's CDR3 is CASSLGITEAFF. The CDR3 coding sequence is TGTGCCAGCAGCTTAGGGATCACTGAAGCTTTCTTT.

The chain is built from TRBV19 and TRBJ2-2, with 12 bases identical to TRBD1. This CDR3 region has 18 residues. The junction had 8 bases not matched to a gene; V was cut back by 1 base and J by 5 bases. CDR1 is LNHDA, CDR2 SQIVND, per germline (reference sequence). The CDR3: CASSIGWGQGARTGELFF. CDR3 bases: TGTGCCAGTAGTATAGGATGGGGACAGGGGGCCCGAACCGGGGAGCTGTTTTTT.